Sequencing of this T cell receptor (beta chain) was carried out in a study of T cells in Graves' hyperthyroidism and ophthalmopathy. Study-wide background: Blood from the periphery was taken at initial diagnosis, before any treatment.

The CDR3 has 14 amino acids. Trimming took off 2 bases at V and 4 bases at J, with 12 bases between the two ends. In germline, CDR1 is DFQATT, CDR2 SNEGSKA (reference sequence). RNA transcripts yielded amplified TCR beta CDR3 regions. HTBI primers were the set used in a first-round RT-PCR of the TCR CDR3. TCRdb processed the multiplex PCR reads anew with MiXCR; each CDR3 protein has one entry. The top ten hold 9.2% of the sample, which has hundreds of thousands of distinct CDR3 sequences, 13% seen once. This clonotype occurred a few times. This clonotype originated in a woman younger than 30 with Graves' hyperthyroidism. This chain uses TRBV20-1 with TRBJ2-1; D ambiguous. Sequencing was performed on blood. In DNA form, the CDR3 reads TGCAGTGCTAGACCCTACAAGGAATACAATGAGCAGTTCTTC. Its translation is CSARPYKEYNEQFF.